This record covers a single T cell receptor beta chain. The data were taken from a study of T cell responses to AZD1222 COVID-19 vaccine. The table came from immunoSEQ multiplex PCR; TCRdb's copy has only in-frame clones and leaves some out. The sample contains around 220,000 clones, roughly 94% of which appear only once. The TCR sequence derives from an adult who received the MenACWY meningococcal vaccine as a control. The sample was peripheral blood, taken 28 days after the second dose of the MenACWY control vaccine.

The CDR3 loop is CASGAEATSNEQFF. Written as DNA, the CDR3 is TGTGCCAGCGGGGCGGAGGCGACATCAAATGAGCAGTTCTTC. V gene TRBV2 combines with J gene TRBJ2-1; either TRBD1 or TRBD2 may supply D (5 bases each). The CDR3 totals 14 residues. V lost 8 bases and J lost 7, with 18 bases in between. Germline V gene lookup returns CDR1 SNHLY and CDR2 FYNNEI. The variable domain in full, with the rest retrieved from reference TRBV2 and TRBJ2-1, is EPEVTQTPSHQVTQMGQEVILRCVPISNHLYFYWYRQILGQKVEFLVSFYNNEISEKSEIFDDQFSVERPDGSNFTLKIRSTKLEDSAMYFCASGAEATSNEQFFGPGTRLTVL.